The clone carrying this T cell receptor beta chain was observed a handful of times. The antigen is undetermined. If no ophthalmopathy progression occurred within 18 months, Graves' hyperthyroidism was stable. For the diagnoses, clinical symptoms, serum thyroxine and TRAb, thyroid ultrasound and orbital computed tomography were used. This sample was included in a study of T cells in Graves' hyperthyroidism and ophthalmopathy. Background on the study: Peripheral blood was drawn at first diagnosis, prior to all treatment.

Findings of the study overall: Among clonotypes expanded in thyroid above 0.001, most were also found in blood.

Authors of the study amplified TCR beta CDR3 regions from RNA transcripts. A first-round RT-PCR of the TCR CDR3 used the HTBI primer set. TCRdb reanalysed the multiplex PCR reads using MiXCR and keeps one entry per CDR3 protein. The data show 350,000 to 400,000 distinct CDR3 sequences, around 14% seen once. Germline assignment: CDR1 LNHDA and CDR2 SQIVND (reference sequence). V was trimmed by 5 bases and J by 5 bases, leaving 18 bases between them. The CDR3 is 16 amino acids. Source material: blood. This receptor was identified in a woman under 40 with Graves' hyperthyroidism. The chain links TRBV19 to TRBJ2-2, with a weak D call TRBD1 (6 bases). CDR3 loop: CASSQTAQGSTGELFF. The CDR3 DNA is TGTGCCAGTAGTCAGACAGCCCAGGGGTCTACCGGGGAGCTGTTTTTT.